This T cell receptor beta chain was recorded in a study of breast tumors, draining lymph nodes, adjacent tissues (dated by TCRdb to between 2015 and 2016). The study in broad terms: In breast cancer patients, the study compared the TCR beta repertoires of tumor, adjacent nontumor tissue and axillary lymph nodes. In human breast cancer, the study set out to assess how tumor, surrounding tissue and draining lymph node repertoires relate to one another and whether T cells might be exchanged between them.

Lymph node samples came from the axillary draining lymph nodes of breast cancer patients. Looking up the germline V gene (reference sequence) yields CDR1 DFQATT and CDR2 SNEGSKA. The CDR3, from cysteine to phenylalanine, totals 16 residues. Left in the record is the CDR3 DNA by itself, 48 bases read in frame from the first base. V is cut by 6 bases and J by 1 base, and the space between the germline ends is 22 bases. Results and caveats for the whole study, not just this receptor: The data were considered consistent with most tumor T cells being derived from the lymph node and subsequently expanding within tumor tissue. Rather than being directly demonstrated, the conclusion that tumor T cells originate in lymph nodes was presented as consistent with a hypothesis. The similarity between tumor and nontumor tissue repertoires was significantly greater in luminal-like breast cancer than in basal-like breast cancer. T-cell repertoire diversity in tumors was found to be lower than in lymph nodes but higher than in nontumor tissue, and preferential V and J gene usage was observed.

This sample was sequenced with an Illumina HiSeq 2000. Multiplex PCR amplification was used to build the TCR beta chain libraries. The amplified TCR beta chain products were analyzed by high-throughput sequencing. TCRdb reprocessed the public reads (quality trimming at Q25 with fastp, clone calling with MiXCR) and kept in-frame beta chains. Identical CDR3 protein sequences are pooled into one entry, listed with their most common genes and DNA. The sample data list around 150,000 distinct CDR3 sequences, and approximately 20% of these were observed just once. Jointly, the top ten make up about 2.4% of the sample. This clonotype was recorded at least ten times. No antigen is known for it. No much larger clone exists at a distance of one base, and base qualities are not known.

The chain is made from TRBV20-1 and TRBJ2-7, with an unclear D gene assignment. This receptor was identified in a female donor with breast cancer. Some clones in this sample may be carry-over from other donors' samples. Sequenced: axillary lymph node tissue. The CDR3 protein: CSANSLTAVISYEQYF. Here is the DNA: TGCAGTGCCAACAGCTTGACTGCAGTTATTTCCTACGAGCAGTACTTC.